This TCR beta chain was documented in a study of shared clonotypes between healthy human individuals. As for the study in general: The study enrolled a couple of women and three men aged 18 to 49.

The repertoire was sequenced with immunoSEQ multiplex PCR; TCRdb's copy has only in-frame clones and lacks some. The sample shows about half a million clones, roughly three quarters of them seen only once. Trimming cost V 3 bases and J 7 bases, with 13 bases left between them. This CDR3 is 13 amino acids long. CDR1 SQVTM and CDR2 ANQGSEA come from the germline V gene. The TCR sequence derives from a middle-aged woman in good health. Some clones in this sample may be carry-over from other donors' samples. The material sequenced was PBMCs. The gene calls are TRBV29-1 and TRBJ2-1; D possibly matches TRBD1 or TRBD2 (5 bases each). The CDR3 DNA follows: TGCAGCGTTGAGGGGACCTATGGGAATGAGCAGTTCTTC. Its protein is CSVEGTYGNEQFF.